This T cell receptor (beta chain) was recorded in a study of blood T cells in healthy people across ages. This CDR3 has 14 residues. V was pared by 6 bases and J by 10 bases, with 19 bases between. Germline lookup yields CDR1 MNHEY and CDR2 SVGAGI. Primed by a sample-barcoded 5' primer and a J-beta primer mix, a second PCR proceeded for about 6 to 12 cycles. Using its own MiXCR run on the 5' RACE reads, TCRdb lists one record per CDR3 protein. The table shows about 1.5 million distinct CDR3 sequences, with roughly 40% occurring only once. The origin of this receptor is a young woman in good health. The chain combines TRBV6-5 with TRBJ2-1; D possibly corresponds to TRBD2 (7 bases). Sequenced input: blood. The CDR3 here is CASRDRGAPGEQFF. The CDR3 DNA is TGTGCCAGCAGAGACCGGGGGGCCCCGGGCGAGCAGTTCTTC.